This TCR beta chain was recorded in a study of blood T cell repertoires in COVID-19. Germline assignment: CDR1 LGHNA and CDR2 YSLEER. CDR3 length: 13 residues. V gave up 1 base and J gave up 6 bases, with 7 bases separating them. Generated by immunoSEQ multiplex PCR, the TCRdb table keeps only in-frame clones and is missing some. The data hold approximately 150,000 clones, with approximately 87% observed a single time. This chain links TRBV4-3 with TRBJ1-5, with D hard to call. Sequenced input: peripheral blood. The receptor comes from a woman aged 50 to 60 with active or convalescent COVID-19. This chain's CDR3 is CASSQVVGQPQHF. The CDR3 nucleotides are TGCGCCAGCAGCCAAGTGGTCGGTCAGCCCCAGCATTTT.